A selection of T cell receptor beta chains follows, all from one sample in a study of spatial heterogeneity in lung cancer. In TCRdb, the 5' RACE reads were re-called with MiXCR into one record per CDR3 protein. The sample lists some 15,000 distinct CDR3 sequences, about 4.8% occurring once. The sample consisted of lung tumor tissue, taken at surgery. These receptor sequences come from a female donor with early-stage non-small cell lung cancer. Both conserved end residues are part of each CDR3. D genes are given only for firm matches. Size values are once, few and many counts, or a class for expanded clones, and some rows have none.

CDR3 protein	CDR3 DNA	clone size	D gene	V gene	J gene	CDR3 length
CASSYESGNTQYF	TGTGCCAGCAGTTACGAAAGCGGTAATACGCAGTATTTT	many	.	TRBV6-2/TRBV6-3	TRBJ2-3	13
CASSPGLQYGEQFF	TGTGCCAGCAGCCCGGGACTACAGTACGGGGAGCAGTTCTTC	few	TRBD2	TRBV7-3	TRBJ2-1	14
CASSPTGNTGELFF	TGTGCCAGCAGCCCGACTGGGAACACCGGGGAGCTGTTTTTT	many	.	TRBV7-6	TRBJ2-2	14
CSAPTSVSTDTQYF	TGCAGTGCGCCGACTTCGGTTAGCACAGATACGCAGTATTTT	few	.	TRBV20-1	TRBJ2-3	14
CASSSYRQGGTEAFF	TGTGCCAGCAGCTCCTATAGACAGGGGGGCACTGAAGCTTTCTTT	many	TRBD1	TRBV7-2	TRBJ1-1	15
CSARGLGATGELFF	TGCAGTGCTAGGGGACTAGGGGCCACCGGGGAGCTGTTTTTT	many	TRBD2	TRBV20-1	TRBJ2-2	14
CASSAQQGGQPQHF	TGTGCCAGCAGCGCCCAACAGGGAGGTCAGCCCCAGCATTTT	many	.	TRBV12-3/TRBV12-4	TRBJ1-5	14
CASSSYRDGYTF	TGTGCCAGCAGTTCATACAGGGATGGCTACACCTTC	few	.	TRBV28	TRBJ1-2	12
CASSLGEQPQHF	TGTGCCAGCAGCTTGGGGGAGCAGCCCCAGCATTTT	many	.	TRBV5-6	TRBJ1-5	12
CASSFKGGGDSYEQYF	TGTGCCAGCAGCTTTAAGGGCGGGGGGGACTCCTACGAGCAGTACTTC	many	TRBD2	TRBV7-2	TRBJ2-7	16
CASSFHASGANVLTF	TGTGCCAGCAGCTTTCATGCCTCTGGGGCCAACGTCCTGACTTTC	many	.	TRBV7-9	TRBJ2-6	15
CASSLGGIGNQPQHF	TGTGCCAGCAGTTTGGGAGGGATCGGCAATCAGCCCCAGCATTTT	many	.	TRBV12-3/TRBV12-4	TRBJ1-5	15
CASSLGRFTGELFF	TGTGCCAGCAGCTTGGGTCGTTTCACCGGGGAGCTGTTTTTT	many	.	TRBV5-5	TRBJ2-2	14
CASTARSSYNSPLHF	TGTGCCAGCACCGCGAGAAGCTCCTATAATTCACCCCTCCACTTT	many	.	TRBV27	TRBJ1-6	15
CASSVRTGATEAFF	TGTGCCAGCAGTGTCCGGACAGGAGCAACTGAAGCTTTCTTT	.	TRBD1	TRBV2	TRBJ1-1	14
CASSQEPLRSNYGYTF	TGCGCCAGCAGCCAAGAGCCCCTCAGAAGCAATTATGGCTACACCTTC	many	.	TRBV4-1	TRBJ1-2	16
CASSLRGSNTGELFF	TGTGCCAGCAGCTTGAGGGGATCGAACACCGGGGAGCTGTTTTTT	many	.	TRBV5-5	TRBJ2-2	15
CASSPDRVGGFF	TGTGCCAGCAGCCCAGACAGGGTTGGAGGATTCTTC	many	TRBD1	TRBV11-1	TRBJ2-1	12
CASSESGTPDEQYF	TGCGCCAGCAGCGAGTCCGGGACACCAGACGAGCAGTACTTC	many	.	TRBV10-2	TRBJ2-7	14
CASSLDSNGVSPLHF	TGTGCCAGCAGCTTAGACAGTAATGGGGTTTCACCCCTCCACTTT	many	.	TRBV7-2	TRBJ1-6	15
CASSFGGQPQHF	TGTGCCAGCAGCTTTGGAGGACAGCCCCAGCATTTT	.	.	TRBV7-2	TRBJ1-5	12
CASSLDRLNYGYTF	TGTGCCAGCAGCTTAGACAGGCTGAACTATGGCTACACCTTC	many	.	TRBV7-8	TRBJ1-2	14
CASSLGANTEAFF	TGCGCCAGCAGCTTGGGTGCCAACACTGAAGCTTTCTTT	many	.	TRBV5-1	TRBJ1-1	13
CSARRPGQGYEQYF	TGCAGTGCTCGACGACCGGGACAGGGCTACGAGCAGTACTTC	many	TRBD1	TRBV20-1	TRBJ2-7	14
CASSLSYGSRDTEAFF	TGTGCCAGCAGCTTATCCTATGGATCCCGGGACACTGAAGCTTTCTTT	many	.	TRBV7-2	TRBJ1-1	16
CASSETKRGENIQYF	TGTGCCAGCAGTGAAACGAAGCGGGGGGAAAACATTCAGTACTTC	many	TRBD2	TRBV6-6	TRBJ2-4	15
CASSWRESTDTQYF	TGTGCCAGCAGTTGGCGGGAAAGCACAGATACGCAGTATTTT	many	.	TRBV6-6	TRBJ2-3	14
CASSLMGGYEQYF	TGTGCCAGCAGTTTAATGGGTGGCTACGAGCAGTACTTC	many	.	TRBV12-3/TRBV12-4	TRBJ2-7	13
CASSLDPSRGNEQFF	TGTGCCAGCAGCTTGGATCCCTCAAGGGGCAATGAGCAGTTCTTC	many	.	TRBV7-2	TRBJ2-1	15
CASSRGLAGVSAYNEQFF	TGCGCCAGCAGCCGAGGACTAGCGGGGGTCTCTGCCTACAATGAGCAGTTCTTC	medium-sized	TRBD2	TRBV4-1	TRBJ2-1	18
CASGLGAGSTGELFF	TGTGCCAGCGGGTTGGGAGCAGGCTCCACCGGGGAGCTGTTTTTT	.	.	TRBV12-3/TRBV12-4	TRBJ2-2	15
CASSLRGPQGGYEQYF	TGCGCCAGCAGCCTAAGGGGACCGCAGGGGGGGTACGAGCAGTACTTC	.	.	TRBV5-1	TRBJ2-7	16
CASSLGLALYNEQFF	TGCGCCAGCAGCTTGGGACTAGCCCTCTACAATGAGCAGTTCTTC	few	TRBD2	TRBV5-1	TRBJ2-1	15
CSASPSGGRDEQFF	TGCAGTGCTAGCCCTAGCGGGGGCCGCGATGAGCAGTTCTTC	medium-sized	TRBD2	TRBV20-1	TRBJ2-1	14
CSARQGNEKLFF	TGCAGTGCGCGGCAGGGTAATGAAAAACTGTTTTTT	many	.	TRBV20-1	TRBJ1-4	12
CASSLGASGVQETQYF	TGCGCCAGCAGCTTGGGTGCTAGCGGGGTCCAAGAGACCCAGTACTTC	many	TRBD2	TRBV5-1	TRBJ2-5	16
CASRASMTGSGMNTEAFF	TGTGCCAGCAGAGCATCGATGACAGGAAGTGGTATGAACACTGAAGCTTTCTTT	medium-sized	.	TRBV6-1	TRBJ1-1	18
CASSDGQGSYGYTF	TGTGCCAGCAGCGATGGGCAGGGGTCCTATGGCTACACCTTC	medium-sized	.	TRBV5-4	TRBJ1-2	14
CASSYSRWPEETQYF	TGTGCCAGCAGTTACTCTCGGTGGCCAGAAGAGACCCAGTACTTC	many	.	TRBV6-5	TRBJ2-5	15
CASSKGTSETQYF	TGCGCCAGCAGCAAAGGGACCTCGGAGACCCAGTACTTC	.	.	TRBV5-1	TRBJ2-5	13
CASTSGAGSGAAFF	TGTGCCAGCACTTCTGGCGCAGGGTCAGGGGCAGCTTTCTTT	many	.	TRBV28	TRBJ1-1	14
CASSPGLETQYF	TGTGCCAGCAGCCCCGGGCTAGAGACGCAGTATTTT	many	.	TRBV6-5	TRBJ2-3	12
CASSLGDRYSYEQYF	TGTGCCAGCAGCTTAGGCGACAGGTACTCCTACGAGCAGTACTTC	many	.	TRBV28	TRBJ2-7	15
CSVAPTGSGTQYF	TGCAGCGTTGCCCCGACAGGTTCAGGGACCCAGTACTTC	many	.	TRBV29-1	TRBJ2-5	13
CASSLEWTGPDTQYF	TGTGCCAGCAGCTTAGAATGGACAGGACCAGATACGCAGTATTTT	many	TRBD1	TRBV11-2	TRBJ2-3	15
CSEGDRGRYTF	TGCAGCGAGGGGGACAGGGGGAGGTACACCTTC	many	TRBD1	TRBV29-1	TRBJ1-2	11
CSVEEGLAQYF	TGCAGCGTTGAAGAGGGTCTGGCGCAGTATTTT	many	.	TRBV29-1	TRBJ2-3	11
CASRPSGNYGYTF	TGTGCCAGCAGGCCCAGCGGGAACTATGGCTACACCTTC	many	.	TRBV28	TRBJ1-2	13
CASSSGLAGAQNIQYF	TGTGCCAGCAGCTCGGGACTAGCGGGGGCCCAAAACATTCAGTACTTC	medium-sized	TRBD2	TRBV7-7	TRBJ2-4	16
CASSQAHGSEKLFF	TGTGCCAGCAGCCAGGCTCACGGCAGTGAAAAACTGTTTTTT	many	.	TRBV3-1	TRBJ1-4	14